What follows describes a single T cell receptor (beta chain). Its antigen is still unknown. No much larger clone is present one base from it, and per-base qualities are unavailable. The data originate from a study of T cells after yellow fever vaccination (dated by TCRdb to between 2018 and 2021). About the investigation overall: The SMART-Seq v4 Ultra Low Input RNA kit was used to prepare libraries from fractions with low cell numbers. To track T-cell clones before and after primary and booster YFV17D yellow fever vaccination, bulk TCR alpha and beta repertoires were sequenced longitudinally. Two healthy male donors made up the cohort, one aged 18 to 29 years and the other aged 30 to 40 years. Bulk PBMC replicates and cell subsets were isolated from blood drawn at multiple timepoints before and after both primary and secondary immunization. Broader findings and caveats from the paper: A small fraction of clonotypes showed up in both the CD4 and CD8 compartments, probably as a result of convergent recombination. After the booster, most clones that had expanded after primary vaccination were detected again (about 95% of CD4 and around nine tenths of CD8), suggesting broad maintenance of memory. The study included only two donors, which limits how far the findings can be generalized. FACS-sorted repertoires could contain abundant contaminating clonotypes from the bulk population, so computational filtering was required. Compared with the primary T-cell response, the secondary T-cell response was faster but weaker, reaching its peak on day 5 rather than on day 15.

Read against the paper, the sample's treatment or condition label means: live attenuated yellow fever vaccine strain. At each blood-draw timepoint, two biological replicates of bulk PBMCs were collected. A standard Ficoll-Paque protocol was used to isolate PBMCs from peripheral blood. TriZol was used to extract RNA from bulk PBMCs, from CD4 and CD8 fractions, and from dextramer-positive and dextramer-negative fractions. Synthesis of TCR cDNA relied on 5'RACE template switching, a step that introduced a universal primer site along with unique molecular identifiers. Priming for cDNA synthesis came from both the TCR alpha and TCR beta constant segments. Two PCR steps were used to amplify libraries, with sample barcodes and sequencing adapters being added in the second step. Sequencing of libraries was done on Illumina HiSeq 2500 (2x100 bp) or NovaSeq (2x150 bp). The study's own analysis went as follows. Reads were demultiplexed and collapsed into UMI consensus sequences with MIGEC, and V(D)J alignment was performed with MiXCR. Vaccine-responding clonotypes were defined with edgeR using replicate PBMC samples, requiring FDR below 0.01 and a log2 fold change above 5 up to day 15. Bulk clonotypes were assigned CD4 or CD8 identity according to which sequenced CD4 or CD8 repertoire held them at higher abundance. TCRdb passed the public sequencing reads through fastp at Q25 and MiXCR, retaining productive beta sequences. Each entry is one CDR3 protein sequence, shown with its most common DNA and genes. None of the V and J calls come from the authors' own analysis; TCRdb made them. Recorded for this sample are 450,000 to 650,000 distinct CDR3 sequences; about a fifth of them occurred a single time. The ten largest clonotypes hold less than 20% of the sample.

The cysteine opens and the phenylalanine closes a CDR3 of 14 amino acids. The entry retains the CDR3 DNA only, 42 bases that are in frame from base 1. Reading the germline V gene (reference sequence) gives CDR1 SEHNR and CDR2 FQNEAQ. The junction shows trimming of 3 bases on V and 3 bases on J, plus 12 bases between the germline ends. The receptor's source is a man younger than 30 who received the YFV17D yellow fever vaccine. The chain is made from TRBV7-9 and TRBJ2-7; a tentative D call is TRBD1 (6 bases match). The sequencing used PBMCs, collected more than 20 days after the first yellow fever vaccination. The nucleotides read TGTGCCAGCAGCTTTCCTACCAGGGGCTACGAGCAGTACTTC. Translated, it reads CASSFPTRGYEQYF.